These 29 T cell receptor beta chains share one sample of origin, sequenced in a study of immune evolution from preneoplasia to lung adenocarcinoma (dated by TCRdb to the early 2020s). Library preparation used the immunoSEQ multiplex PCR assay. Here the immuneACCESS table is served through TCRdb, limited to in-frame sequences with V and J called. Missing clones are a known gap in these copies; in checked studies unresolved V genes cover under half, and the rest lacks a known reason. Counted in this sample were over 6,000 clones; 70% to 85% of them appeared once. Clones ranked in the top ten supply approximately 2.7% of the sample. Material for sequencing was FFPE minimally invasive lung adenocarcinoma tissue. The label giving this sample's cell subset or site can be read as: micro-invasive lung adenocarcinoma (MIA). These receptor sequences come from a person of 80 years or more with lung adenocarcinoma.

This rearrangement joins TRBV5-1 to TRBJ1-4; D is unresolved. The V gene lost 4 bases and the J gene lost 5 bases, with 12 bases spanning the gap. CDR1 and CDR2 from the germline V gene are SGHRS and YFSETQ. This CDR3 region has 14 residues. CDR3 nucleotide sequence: TGCGCCAGCAGCGTCCAAGGGATAAATGAAAAACTGTTTTTT. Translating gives CASSVQGINEKLFF.

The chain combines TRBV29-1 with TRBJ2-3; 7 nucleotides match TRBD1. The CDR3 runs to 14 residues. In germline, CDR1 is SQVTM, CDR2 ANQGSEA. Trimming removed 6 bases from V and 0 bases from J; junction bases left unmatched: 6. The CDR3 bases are TGCAGCGTCTATGGGACAGCTAGCACAGATACGCAGTATTTT. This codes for CSVYGTASTDTQYF.

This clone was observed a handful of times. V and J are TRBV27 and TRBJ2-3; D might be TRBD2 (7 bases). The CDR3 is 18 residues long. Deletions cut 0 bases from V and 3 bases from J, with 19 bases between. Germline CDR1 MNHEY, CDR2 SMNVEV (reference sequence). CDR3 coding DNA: TGTGCCAGCAGTTTATCATGGGGGGGGCGGGCAAGTACAGATACGCAGTATTTT. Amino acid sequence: CASSLSWGGRASTDTQYF.

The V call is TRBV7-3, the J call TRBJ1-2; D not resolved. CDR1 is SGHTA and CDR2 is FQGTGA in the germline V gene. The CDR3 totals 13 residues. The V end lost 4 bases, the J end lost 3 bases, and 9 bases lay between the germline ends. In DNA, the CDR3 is TGTGCCAGCAGCTCAGGACTGGACTATGGCTACACCTTC. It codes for CASSSGLDYGYTF. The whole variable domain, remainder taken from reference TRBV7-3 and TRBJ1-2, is GAGVSQTPSNKVTEKGKYVELRCDPISGHTALYWYRQSLGQGPEFLIYFQGTGAADDSGLPNDRFFAVRPEGSVSTLKIQRTERGDSAVYLCASSSGLDYGYTFGSGTRLTVV.

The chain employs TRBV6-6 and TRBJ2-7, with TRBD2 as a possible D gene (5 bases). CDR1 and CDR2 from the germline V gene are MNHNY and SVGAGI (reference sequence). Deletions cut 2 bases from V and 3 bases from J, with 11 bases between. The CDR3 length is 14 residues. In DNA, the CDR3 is TGTGCCAGCAGTTACGTCGGAGGACTCTACGAGCAGTACTTC. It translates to CASSYVGGLYEQYF.

The CDR3 nucleotides read TGTGCCAGCAGCGTAGCGGGATGGGGACATGAGCAGTTCTTC. Translating gives CASSVAGWGHEQFF. V is TRBV9 and J is TRBJ2-1; the D gene could be TRBD1 or TRBD2 (5 bases each). CDR1 is SGDLS and CDR2 is YYNGEE in the germline V gene. The length of the CDR3 is 14 residues. The germline V and J ends were trimmed by 0 bases and 8 bases, with 12 bases remaining between them.

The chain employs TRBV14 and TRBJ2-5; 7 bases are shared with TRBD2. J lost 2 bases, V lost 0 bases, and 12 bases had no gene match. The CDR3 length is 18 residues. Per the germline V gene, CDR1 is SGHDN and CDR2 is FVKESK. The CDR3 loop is CASSQDRLERGLQETQYF. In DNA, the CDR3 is TGTGCCAGCAGCCAAGATCGCCTGGAGCGGGGATTACAAGAGACCCAGTACTTC.

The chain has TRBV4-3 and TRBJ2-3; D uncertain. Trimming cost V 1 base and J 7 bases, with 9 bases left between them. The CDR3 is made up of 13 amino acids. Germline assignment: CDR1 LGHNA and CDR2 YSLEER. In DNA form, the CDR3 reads TGCGCCAGCAGCCAAGTTTATAAAAATACGCAGTATTTT. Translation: CASSQVYKNTQYF.

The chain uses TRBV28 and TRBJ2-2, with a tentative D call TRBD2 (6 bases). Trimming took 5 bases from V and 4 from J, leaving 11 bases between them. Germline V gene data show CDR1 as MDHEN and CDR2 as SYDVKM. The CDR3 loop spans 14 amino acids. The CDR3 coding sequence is TGTGCCAGCAGTGGAGGGGCGCGCACCGGGGAGCTGTTTTTT. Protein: CASSGGARTGELFF. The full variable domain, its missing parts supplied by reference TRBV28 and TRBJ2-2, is DVKVTQSSRYLVKRTGEKVFLECVQDMDHENMFWYRQDPGLGLRLIYFSYDVKMKEKGDIPEGYSVSREKKERFSLILESASTNQTSMYLCASSGGARTGELFFGEGSRLTVL.

CDR3 protein: CASSGQGAQPQHF. The CDR3 DNA reads TGTGCCAGCAGTGGACAGGGTGCTCAGCCCCAGCATTTT. V and J are TRBV27 and TRBJ1-5; TRBD1 agrees at 8 bases. This CDR3 comprises 13 residues. CDR1 is MNHEY and CDR2 is SMNVEV in the germline V gene (reference sequence). The ends lost 5 bases at V and 6 bases at J; junction bases unmatched: 3.

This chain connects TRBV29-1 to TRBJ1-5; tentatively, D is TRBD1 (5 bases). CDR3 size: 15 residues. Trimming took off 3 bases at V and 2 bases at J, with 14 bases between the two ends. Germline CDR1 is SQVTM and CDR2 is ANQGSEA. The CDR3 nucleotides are TGCAGCGTTGATGCAGGGAGTGTAGGCAATCAGCCCCAGCATTTT. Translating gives CSVDAGSVGNQPQHF.

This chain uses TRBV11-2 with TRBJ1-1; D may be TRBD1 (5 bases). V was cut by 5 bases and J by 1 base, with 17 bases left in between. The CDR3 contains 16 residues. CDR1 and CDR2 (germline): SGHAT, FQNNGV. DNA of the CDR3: TGTGCCAGCAGCCTCTCTTCTTGGGGACCGAACACTGAAGCTTTCTTT. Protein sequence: CASSLSSWGPNTEAFF.

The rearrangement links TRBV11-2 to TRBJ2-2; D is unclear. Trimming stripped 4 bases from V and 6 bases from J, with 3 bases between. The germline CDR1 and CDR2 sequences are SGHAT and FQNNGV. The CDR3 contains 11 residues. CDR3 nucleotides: TGTGCCAGCAGCTCGCCCGGGGAGCTGTTTTTT. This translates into CASSSPGELFF.

CDR3: CASSLASPTGKEAYTF. In DNA, the CDR3 is TGTGCCAGCAGTTTAGCCAGTCCCACAGGGAAAGAGGCCTACACCTTC. The chain employs TRBV28 and TRBJ1-2, with D possibly being TRBD1 (6 bases). V gave up 2 bases and J gave up 10 bases, with 23 bases separating them. This CDR3 spans 16 amino acids. Germline V CDR1 and CDR2: MDHEN, SYDVKM.

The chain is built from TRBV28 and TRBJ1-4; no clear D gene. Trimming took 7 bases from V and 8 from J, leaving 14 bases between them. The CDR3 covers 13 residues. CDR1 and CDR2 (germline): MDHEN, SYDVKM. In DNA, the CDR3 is TGTGCCAGCACCTCTGGGATAGGGGAAAAACTGTTTTTT. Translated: CASTSGIGEKLFF.

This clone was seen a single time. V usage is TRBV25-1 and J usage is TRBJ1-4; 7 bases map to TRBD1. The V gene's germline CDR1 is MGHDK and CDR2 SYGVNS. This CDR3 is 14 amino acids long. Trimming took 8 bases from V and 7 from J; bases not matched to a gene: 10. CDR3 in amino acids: CASGGQMGFEKLFF. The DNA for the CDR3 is TGTGCCAGCGGGGGACAGATGGGGTTTGAAAAACTGTTTTTT.

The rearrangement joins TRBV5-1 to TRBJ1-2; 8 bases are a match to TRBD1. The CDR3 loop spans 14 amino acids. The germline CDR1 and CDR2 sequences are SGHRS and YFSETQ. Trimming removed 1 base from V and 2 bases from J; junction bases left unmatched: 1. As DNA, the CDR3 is TGCGCCAGCAGCTTGTCAGGGGGCAACTATGGCTACACCTTC. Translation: CASSLSGGNYGYTF.

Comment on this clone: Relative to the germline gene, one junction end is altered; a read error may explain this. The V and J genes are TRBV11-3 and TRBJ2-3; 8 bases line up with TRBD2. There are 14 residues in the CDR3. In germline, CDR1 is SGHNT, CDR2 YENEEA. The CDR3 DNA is TGTGCCAGCAGATTAGCCAGCGGGGGAGATACGCAGTATTTT. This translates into CASRLASGGDTQYF. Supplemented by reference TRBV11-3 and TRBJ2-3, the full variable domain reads EAGVVQSPRYKIIEKKQPVAFWCNPISGHNTLYWYLQNLGQGPELLIRYENEEAVDDSQLPKDRFSAERLKGVDSTLKIQPAELGDSAVYLCASRLASGGDTQYFGPGTRLTVL.

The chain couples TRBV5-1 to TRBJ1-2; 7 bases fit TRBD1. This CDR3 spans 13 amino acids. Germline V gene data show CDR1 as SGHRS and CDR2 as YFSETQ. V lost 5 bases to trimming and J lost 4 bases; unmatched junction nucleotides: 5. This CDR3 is CASSSQGGYGYTF. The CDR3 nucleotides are TGCGCCAGCAGTTCCCAGGGGGGCTATGGCTACACCTTC. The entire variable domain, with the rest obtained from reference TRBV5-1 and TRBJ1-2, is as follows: KAGVTQTPRYLIKTRGQQVTLSCSPISGHRSVSWYQQTPGQGLQFLFEYFSETQRNKGNFPGRFSGRQFSNSRSEMNVSTLELGDSALYLCASSSQGGYGYTFGSGTRLTVV.

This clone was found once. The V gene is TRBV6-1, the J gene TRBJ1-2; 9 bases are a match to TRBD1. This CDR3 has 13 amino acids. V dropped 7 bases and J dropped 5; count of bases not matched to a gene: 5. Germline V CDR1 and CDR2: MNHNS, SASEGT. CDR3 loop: CASIRTGDYGYTF. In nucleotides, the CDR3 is TGTGCCAGCATCAGGACAGGGGATTATGGCTACACCTTC.

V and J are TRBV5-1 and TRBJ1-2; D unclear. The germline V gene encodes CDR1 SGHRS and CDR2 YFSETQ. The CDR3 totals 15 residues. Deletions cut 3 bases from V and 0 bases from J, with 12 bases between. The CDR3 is CASSSLPGTNYGYTF. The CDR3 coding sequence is TGCGCCAGCAGCTCCTTGCCAGGCACTAACTATGGCTACACCTTC.

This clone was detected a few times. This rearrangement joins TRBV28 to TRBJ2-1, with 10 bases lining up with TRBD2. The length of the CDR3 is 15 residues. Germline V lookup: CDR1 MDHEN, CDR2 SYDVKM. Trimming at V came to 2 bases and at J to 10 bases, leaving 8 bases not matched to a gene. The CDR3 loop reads CASSLLGLAAKEQFF. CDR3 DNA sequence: TGTGCCAGCAGTTTACTTGGACTAGCGGCAAAAGAGCAGTTCTTC.

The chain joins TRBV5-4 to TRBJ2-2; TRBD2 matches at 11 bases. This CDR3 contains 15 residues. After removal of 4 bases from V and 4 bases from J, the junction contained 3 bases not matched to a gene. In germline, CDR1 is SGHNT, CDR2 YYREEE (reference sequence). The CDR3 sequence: CASSTGTSGTGELFF. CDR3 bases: TGTGCCAGCAGCACAGGGACTAGCGGCACCGGGGAGCTGTTTTTT.

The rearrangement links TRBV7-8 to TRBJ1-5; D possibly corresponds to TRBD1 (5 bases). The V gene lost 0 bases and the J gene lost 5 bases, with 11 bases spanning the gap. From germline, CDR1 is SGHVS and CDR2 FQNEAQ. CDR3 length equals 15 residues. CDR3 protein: CASSLASGGHQPQHF. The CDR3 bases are TGTGCCAGCAGCTTAGCTTCGGGGGGACATCAGCCCCAGCATTTT.

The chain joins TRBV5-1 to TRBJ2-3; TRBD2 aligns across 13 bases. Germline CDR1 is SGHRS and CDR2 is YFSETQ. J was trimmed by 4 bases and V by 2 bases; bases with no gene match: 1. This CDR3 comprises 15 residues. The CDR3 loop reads CASSLTSGRADTQYF. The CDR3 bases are TGCGCCAGCAGCTTAACTAGCGGGAGGGCAGATACGCAGTATTTT.

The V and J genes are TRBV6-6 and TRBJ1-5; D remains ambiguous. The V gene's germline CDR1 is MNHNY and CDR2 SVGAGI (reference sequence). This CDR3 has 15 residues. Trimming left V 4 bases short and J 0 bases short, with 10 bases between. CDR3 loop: CASSSRSFSNQPQHF. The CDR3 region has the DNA TGTGCCAGCAGTTCCAGGTCCTTTAGCAATCAGCCCCAGCATTTT.

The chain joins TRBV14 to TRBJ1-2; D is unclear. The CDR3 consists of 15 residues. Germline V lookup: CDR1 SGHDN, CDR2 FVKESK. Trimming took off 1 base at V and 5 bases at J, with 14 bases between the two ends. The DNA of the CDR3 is TGTGCCAGCAGCCAAGGCTTCGGCGGTCTTTATGGCTACACCTTC. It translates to CASSQGFGGLYGYTF.

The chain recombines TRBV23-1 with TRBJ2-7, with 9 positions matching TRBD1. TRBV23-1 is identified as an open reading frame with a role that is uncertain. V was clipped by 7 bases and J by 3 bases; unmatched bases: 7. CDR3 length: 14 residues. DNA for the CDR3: TGCGCCAGCAACCACCGGGACAGGGACTACGAGCAGTACTTC. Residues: CASNHRDRDYEQYF.

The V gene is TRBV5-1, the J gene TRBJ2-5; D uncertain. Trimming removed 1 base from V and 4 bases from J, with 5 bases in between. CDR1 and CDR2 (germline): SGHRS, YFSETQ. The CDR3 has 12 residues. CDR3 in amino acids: CASSLSRETQYF. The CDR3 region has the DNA TGCGCCAGCAGCTTGAGCCGAGAGACCCAGTACTTC.